The 18 T cell receptor beta chains reported below all come from one sample, sequenced in a study of cytomegalovirus exposure and HLA in healthy donors. Assay: immunoSEQ multiplex PCR; the TCRdb copy retains only in-frame clones and omits some. The sample holds about 200,000 clones, over 65% seen once. Sequencing was performed on PBMCs. The receptors were gathered from a woman between 18 and 30 years old in good health and CMV-seronegative.

The V call is TRBV5-1, the J call TRBJ1-4; a possible D gene is TRBD1 (6 bases). The germline V and J ends were trimmed by 4 bases and 6 bases, with 16 bases remaining between them. The CDR3 is 15 amino acids. Germline loops: CDR1 SGHRS, CDR2 YFSETQ. This chain's CDR3 is CASSTSGTKDEKLFF. CDR3 sequence (DNA): TGCGCCAGCAGCACCTCAGGGACAAAGGATGAAAAACTGTTTTTT.

This clone showed up just once. The rearrangement links TRBV4-1 to TRBJ1-1; D ambiguous. V was clipped by 0 bases and J by 0 bases, with 11 bases between them. The CDR3 totals 16 residues. Per germline, CDR1 MGHRA and CDR2 YSYEKL. Written as DNA, the CDR3 is TGCGCCAGCAGCCAAGATGTGGCCAGACTGAACACTGAAGCTTTCTTT. This sequence encodes CASSQDVARLNTEAFF.

The chain couples TRBV4-2 to TRBJ1-6, with 7 bases that match TRBD1. This CDR3 has 16 residues. Germline V gene lookup returns CDR1 LGHNA and CDR2 YNFKEQ. V dropped 4 bases and J dropped 8; count of bases not matched to a gene: 11. The CDR3 loop is CASSRLNTGEDSPLHF. The DNA of the CDR3 is TGTGCCAGCAGCCGCCTTAACACAGGGGAAGATTCACCCCTCCACTTT.

The V and J genes are TRBV28 and TRBJ1-5; 7 nucleotides match TRBD1. Per the germline V gene, CDR1 is MDHEN and CDR2 is SYDVKM. Losses at the gene ends were 3 bases for V and 6 bases for J; bases not matched to a gene: 11. This CDR3 has 16 amino acids. DNA for the CDR3: TGTGCCAGCAGTTTCACTGCCCCAGGGGGTGGTCAGCCCCAGCATTTT. This gives the protein CASSFTAPGGGQPQHF.

This chain joins TRBV18 and TRBJ2-1; no reliable D call. The length of the CDR3 is 16 residues. The germline V gene has CDR1 KGHSH and CDR2 LQKENI. Trimming stripped 4 bases from V and 2 bases from J, with 15 bases between. DNA of the CDR3: TGTGCCAGCTCACTAGGACGCCCCAATACCTACAATGAGCAGTTCTTC. It codes for CASSLGRPNTYNEQFF.

CDR3 sequence: CASSLLSTVTSPLHF. CDR3 DNA sequence: TGTGCCAGCAGCTTGCTCAGTACGGTGACATCACCCCTCCACTTT. This chain connects TRBV5-6 to TRBJ1-6, with D uncertain. The CDR3 is 15 residues long. Per germline, CDR1 SGHDT and CDR2 YYEEEE. V lost 1 base and J lost 10, with 15 bases in between.

This chain uses TRBV2 with TRBJ2-2; D not resolved. CDR1 and CDR2 from the germline V gene are SNHLY and FYNNEI. The germline V and J ends were trimmed by 2 bases and 6 bases, with 1 base remaining between them. This CDR3 is built from 11 residues. The CDR3 loop is CASSEPGELFF. CDR3 DNA: TGTGCCAGCAGTGAACCCGGGGAGCTGTTTTTT.

This clone has just one count. This chain uses TRBV30 with TRBJ1-2; no definite D call. The CDR3 runs 13 residues. The V and J ends lost 7 bases and 4 bases respectively, with 16 bases between them. Germline lookup yields CDR1 GTSNPN and CDR2 SVGIG (reference sequence). The CDR3 reads CASNPTGIYGYTF. The CDR3 DNA sequence: TGTGCCTCCAATCCCACGGGAATCTATGGCTACACCTTC.

This clone was detected once. The chain carries TRBV5-1 and TRBJ2-6; D is unclear. Germline loops: CDR1 SGHRS, CDR2 YFSETQ. V was cut by 4 bases and J by 1 base, with 6 bases left in between. This CDR3 is 14 amino acids long. DNA of the CDR3: TGCGCCAGCAGCGGAACTTCTGGGGCCAACGTCCTGACTTTC. It encodes CASSGTSGANVLTF.

This chain joins TRBV25-1 and TRBJ1-3; no clear D. This CDR3 contains 16 residues. Between the trimmed V and J ends, which lost 4 bases and 6 bases, there was a span of 19 bases. Per germline, CDR1 MGHDK and CDR2 SYGVNS. For the CDR3, the DNA is TGTGCCAGCAGTGTAGAACGCCGGGCGCAGGCAAACACCATATATTTT. Translation gives CASSVERRAQANTIYF.

The V call is TRBV4-2, the J call TRBJ2-3; 10 nucleotides match TRBD1. J lost 4 bases, V lost 4 bases, and 11 bases had no gene match. The CDR3 has 17 amino acids. Per germline, CDR1 LGHNA and CDR2 YNFKEQ. The CDR3 DNA is TGTGCCAGCAGCCTAACAGAGAGGGGACAGGGGTCAGATACGCAGTATTTT. Protein product: CASSLTERGQGSDTQYF.

This chain connects TRBV6-1 to TRBJ1-3; D is unresolved. CDR1 and CDR2 (germline): MNHNS, SASEGT. The V end lost 7 bases, the J end lost 0 bases, and 4 bases lay between the germline ends. There are 12 residues in the CDR3. The CDR3 reads CASKDSGNTIYF. Written as DNA, the CDR3 is TGTGCCAGCAAAGACTCTGGAAACACCATATATTTT.

J is TRBJ1-6 and V is TRBV6-1; 10 bases agree with TRBD1. J lost 7 bases, V lost 0 bases, and 0 bases had no gene match. Germline values: CDR1 MNHNS, CDR2 SASEGT. This CDR3 spans 15 amino acids. The CDR3 coding sequence is TGTGCCAGCAGTGAAGCGACAGGGGGCAATTCACCCCTCCACTTT. Amino acid sequence: CASSEATGGNSPLHF.

A few counts support this clone. The V and J genes are TRBV27 and TRBJ1-2; 7 positions agree with TRBD1. The germline V gene encodes CDR1 MNHEY and CDR2 SMNVEV (reference sequence). The CDR3 contains 13 residues. V shed 4 bases, J shed 2 bases, and the junction held 1 base outside the gene matches. The CDR3 spells CASSSGGNYGYTF. The CDR3, as DNA: TGTGCCAGCAGTTCAGGGGGGAACTATGGCTACACCTTC.

The gene calls are TRBV2 and TRBJ1-1, with D possibly TRBD1 on 5 matching bases. V was clipped by 6 bases and J by 2 bases, with 10 bases between them. This CDR3 contains 13 residues. Germline V CDR1 and CDR2: SNHLY, FYNNEI. This CDR3 is CASRGEGNTEAFF. The CDR3, as DNA: TGTGCCAGCAGGGGGGAGGGAAACACTGAAGCTTTCTTT.

This clone has just one count. This chain uses TRBV2 with TRBJ1-2; D perhaps matches TRBD1 (5 bases). This CDR3 comprises 13 residues. Looked up from germline, CDR1 is SNHLY and CDR2 is FYNNEI. The germline V and J ends were trimmed by 7 bases and 8 bases, with 17 bases remaining between them. This CDR3 reads CASTNGAGRGYTF. The CDR3 bases are TGTGCCAGCACCAATGGGGCGGGGAGGGGCTACACCTTC.

V is TRBV10-3 and J is TRBJ2-1; 8 nucleotides align to TRBD2. The CDR3 consists of 14 residues. Germline CDR1 and CDR2: ENHRY and SYGVKD. The V and J ends lost 7 bases and 5 bases, in that order; junction bases with no gene match: 7. CDR3 in amino acids: CAIKETSENNEQFF. The CDR3 bases are TGTGCCATCAAGGAGACTAGCGAGAACAATGAGCAGTTCTTC.

On this clone itself: Other DNA sequences from this sample encode an identical CDR3 as well. J is TRBJ1-1 and V is TRBV9, with D hard to call. The germline gives CDR1 SGDLS, CDR2 YYNGEE. CDR3 length equals 13 residues. V gave up 2 bases and J gave up 5 bases, with 10 bases separating them. CDR3 in amino acids: CASSVEGGTEAFF. The CDR3 DNA reads TGTGCCAGCAGCGTCGAGGGCGGGACTGAAGCTTTCTTT.